This T cell receptor beta chain was found in a study of blood T cell repertoires in COVID-19. Background on the study: Samples representing acute and convalescent COVID-19 were sourced from the United States, Italy and Spain. In each case, the material was cDNA or gDNA derived from T cells, B-cell-depleted T cells, or PBMCs.

TCRdb's copy holds only in-frame clones and misses some; the assay was immunoSEQ multiplex PCR. The sample lists around 160,000 clones, around 86% occurring once. The CDR3 has 14 amino acids. Per the germline V gene, CDR1 is SEHNR and CDR2 is FQNEAQ (reference sequence). The V end was cut by 1 base, the J end by 5 bases, with 12 bases between. V gene TRBV7-9 combines with J gene TRBJ2-7; D possibly corresponds to TRBD2 (6 bases). Sequencing input: peripheral blood. The sequence was obtained from a man aged 55-75 years with acute or convalescent COVID-19. CDR3 loop: CASSLVGGVHEQYF. The CDR3 nucleotides are TGTGCCAGCAGCTTAGTTGGCGGGGTCCACGAGCAGTACTTC.